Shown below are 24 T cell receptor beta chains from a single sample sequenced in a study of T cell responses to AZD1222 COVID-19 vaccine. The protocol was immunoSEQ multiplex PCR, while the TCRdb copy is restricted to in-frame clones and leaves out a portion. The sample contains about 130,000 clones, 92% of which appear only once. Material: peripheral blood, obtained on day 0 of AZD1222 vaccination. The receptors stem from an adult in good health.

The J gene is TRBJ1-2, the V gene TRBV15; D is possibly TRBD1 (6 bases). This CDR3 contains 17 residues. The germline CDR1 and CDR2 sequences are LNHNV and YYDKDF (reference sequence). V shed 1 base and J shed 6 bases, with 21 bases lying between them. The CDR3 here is CATSRGGQGSMGHGYTF. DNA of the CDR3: TGTGCCACCAGCAGAGGGGGGCAGGGATCAATGGGGCATGGCTACACCTTC.

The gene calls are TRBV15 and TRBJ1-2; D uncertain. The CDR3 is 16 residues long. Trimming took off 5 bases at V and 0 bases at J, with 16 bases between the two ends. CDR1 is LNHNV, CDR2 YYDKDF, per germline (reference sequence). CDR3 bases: TGTGCCACCAGCGCGGGCAGCTTTGGTTCTAACTATGGCTACACCTTC. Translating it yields CATSAGSFGSNYGYTF.

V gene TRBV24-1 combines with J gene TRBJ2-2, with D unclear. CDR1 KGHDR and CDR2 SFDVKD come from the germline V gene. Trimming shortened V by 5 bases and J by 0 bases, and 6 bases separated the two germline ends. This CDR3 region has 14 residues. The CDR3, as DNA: TGTGCCACCAGTGGAGCTCCGAACACCGGGGAGCTGTTTTTT. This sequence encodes CATSGAPNTGELFF.

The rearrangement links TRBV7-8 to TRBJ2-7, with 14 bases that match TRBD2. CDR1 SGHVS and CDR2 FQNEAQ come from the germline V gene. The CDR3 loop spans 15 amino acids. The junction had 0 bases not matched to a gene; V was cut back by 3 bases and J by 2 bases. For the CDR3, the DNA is TGTGCCAGCAGCTTGGGACTAGCGGGGGCCTACGAGCAGTACTTC. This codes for CASSLGLAGAYEQYF. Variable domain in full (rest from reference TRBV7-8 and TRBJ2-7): GAGVSQSPRYKVAKRGQDVALRCDPISGHVSLFWYQQALGQGPEFLTYFQNEAQLDKSGLPSDRFFAERPEGSVSTLKIQRTQQEDSAVYLCASSLGLAGAYEQYFGPGTRLTVT.

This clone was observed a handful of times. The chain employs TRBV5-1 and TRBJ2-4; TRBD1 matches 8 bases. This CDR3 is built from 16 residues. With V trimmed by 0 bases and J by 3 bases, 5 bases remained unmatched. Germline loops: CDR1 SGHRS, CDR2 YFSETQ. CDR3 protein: CASSLVTGEGKNIQYF. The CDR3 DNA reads TGCGCCAGCAGCTTGGTGACAGGGGAAGGCAAAAACATTCAGTACTTC.

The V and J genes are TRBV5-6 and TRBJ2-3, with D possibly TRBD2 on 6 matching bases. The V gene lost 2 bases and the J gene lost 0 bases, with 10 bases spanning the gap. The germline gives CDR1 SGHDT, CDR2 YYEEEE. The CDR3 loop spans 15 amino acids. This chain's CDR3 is CASSLPGGSTDTQYF. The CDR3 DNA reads TGTGCCAGCAGCTTACCTGGGGGGAGCACAGATACGCAGTATTTT.

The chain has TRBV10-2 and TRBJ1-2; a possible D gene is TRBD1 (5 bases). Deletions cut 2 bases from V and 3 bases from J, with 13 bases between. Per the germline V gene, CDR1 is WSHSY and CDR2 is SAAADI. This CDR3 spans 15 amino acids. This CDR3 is CASSEISDRHYGYTF. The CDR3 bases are TGCGCCAGCAGTGAGATTAGTGACAGACACTATGGCTACACCTTC.

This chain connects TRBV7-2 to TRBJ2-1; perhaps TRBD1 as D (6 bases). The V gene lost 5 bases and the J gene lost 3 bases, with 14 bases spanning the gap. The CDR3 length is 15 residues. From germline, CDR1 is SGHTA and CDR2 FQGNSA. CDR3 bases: TGTGCCAGCAGCCCTGGACAGTCCATCTACAATGAGCAGTTCTTC. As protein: CASSPGQSIYNEQFF.

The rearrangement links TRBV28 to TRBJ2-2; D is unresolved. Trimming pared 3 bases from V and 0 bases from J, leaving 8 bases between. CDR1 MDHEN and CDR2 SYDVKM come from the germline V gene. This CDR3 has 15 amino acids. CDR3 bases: TGTGCCAGCAGTTTGGCGAGACCGAACACCGGGGAGCTGTTTTTT. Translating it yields CASSLARPNTGELFF. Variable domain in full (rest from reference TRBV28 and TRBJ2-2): DVKVTQSSRYLVKRTGEKVFLECVQDMDHENMFWYRQDPGLGLRLIYFSYDVKMKEKGDIPEGYSVSREKKERFSLILESASTNQTSMYLCASSLARPNTGELFFGEGSRLTVL.

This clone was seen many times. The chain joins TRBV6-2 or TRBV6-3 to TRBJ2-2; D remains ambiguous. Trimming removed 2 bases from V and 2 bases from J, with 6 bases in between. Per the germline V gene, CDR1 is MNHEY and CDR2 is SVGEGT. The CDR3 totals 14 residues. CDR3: CASSYAENTGELFF. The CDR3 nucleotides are TGTGCCAGCAGTTACGCGGAAAACACCGGGGAGCTGTTTTTT.

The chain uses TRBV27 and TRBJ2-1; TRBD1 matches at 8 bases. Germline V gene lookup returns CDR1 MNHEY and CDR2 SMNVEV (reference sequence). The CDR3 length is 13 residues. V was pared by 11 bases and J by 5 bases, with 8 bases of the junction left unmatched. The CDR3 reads CAGQGAHDNEQFF. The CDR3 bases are TGTGCCGGCCAGGGGGCGCACGACAATGAGCAGTTCTTC.

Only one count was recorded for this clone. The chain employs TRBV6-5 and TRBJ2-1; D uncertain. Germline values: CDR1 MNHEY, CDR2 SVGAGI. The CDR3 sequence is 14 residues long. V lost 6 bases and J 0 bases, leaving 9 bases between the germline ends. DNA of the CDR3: TGTGCCAGCAGCCCGGGTAGCTCCTACAATGAGCAGTTCTTC. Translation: CASSPGSSYNEQFF.

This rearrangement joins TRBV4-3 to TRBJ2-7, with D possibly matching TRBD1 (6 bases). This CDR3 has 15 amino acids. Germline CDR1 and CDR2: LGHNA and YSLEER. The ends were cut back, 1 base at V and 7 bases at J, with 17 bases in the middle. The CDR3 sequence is CASSQASRGVGEQYF. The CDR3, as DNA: TGCGCCAGCAGCCAAGCTTCCAGGGGTGTAGGTGAGCAGTACTTC.

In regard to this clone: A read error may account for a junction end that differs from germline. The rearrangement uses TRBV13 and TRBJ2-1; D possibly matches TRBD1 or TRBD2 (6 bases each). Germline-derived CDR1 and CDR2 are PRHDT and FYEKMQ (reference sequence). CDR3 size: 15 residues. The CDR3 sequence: CASTLRGGPYNEQFF. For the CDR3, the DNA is TGTGCCAGCACCTTACGAGGGGGGCCCTACAATGAGCAGTTCTTC.

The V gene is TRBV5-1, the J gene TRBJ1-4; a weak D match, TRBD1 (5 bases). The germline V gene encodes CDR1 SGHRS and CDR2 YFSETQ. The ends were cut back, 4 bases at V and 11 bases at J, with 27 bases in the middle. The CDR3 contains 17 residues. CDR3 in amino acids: CASSDRQGGISEGKLFF. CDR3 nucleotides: TGCGCCAGCAGCGACCGCCAGGGTGGGATTTCCGAAGGGAAACTGTTTTTT.

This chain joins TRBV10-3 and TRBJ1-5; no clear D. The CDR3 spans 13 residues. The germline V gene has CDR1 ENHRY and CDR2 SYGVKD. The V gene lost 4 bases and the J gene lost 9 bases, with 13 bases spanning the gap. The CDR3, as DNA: TGTGCCATCAGTGGGGGTACAGATCGGCCCCAGCATTTT. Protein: CAISGGTDRPQHF.

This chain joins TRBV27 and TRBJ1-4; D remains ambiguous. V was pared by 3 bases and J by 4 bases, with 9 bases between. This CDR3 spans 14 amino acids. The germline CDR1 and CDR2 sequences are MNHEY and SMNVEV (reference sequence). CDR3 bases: TGTGCCAGCAGTTTCTCTCCAATTAATGAAAAACTGTTTTTT. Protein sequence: CASSFSPINEKLFF.

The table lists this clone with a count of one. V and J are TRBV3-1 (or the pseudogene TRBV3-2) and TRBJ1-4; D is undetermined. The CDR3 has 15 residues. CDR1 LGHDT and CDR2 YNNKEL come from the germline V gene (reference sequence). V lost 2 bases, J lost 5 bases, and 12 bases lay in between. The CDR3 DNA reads TGTGCCAGCAGCCAACCACGTAGGGCCAATGAAAAACTGTTTTTT. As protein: CASSQPRRANEKLFF.

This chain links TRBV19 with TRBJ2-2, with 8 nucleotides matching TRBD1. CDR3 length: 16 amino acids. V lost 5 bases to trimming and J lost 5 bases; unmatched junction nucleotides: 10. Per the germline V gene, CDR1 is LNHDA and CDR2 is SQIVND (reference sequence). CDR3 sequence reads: CASSSSGQGRTGELFF. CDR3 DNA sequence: TGTGCCAGTAGTTCCTCCGGACAGGGTAGGACCGGGGAGCTGTTTTTT.

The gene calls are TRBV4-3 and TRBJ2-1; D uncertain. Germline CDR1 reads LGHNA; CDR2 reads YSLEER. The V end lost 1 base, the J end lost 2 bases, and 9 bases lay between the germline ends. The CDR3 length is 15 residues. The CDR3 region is CASSQGVPTYNEQFF. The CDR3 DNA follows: TGCGCCAGCAGCCAAGGGGTCCCAACCTACAATGAGCAGTTCTTC.

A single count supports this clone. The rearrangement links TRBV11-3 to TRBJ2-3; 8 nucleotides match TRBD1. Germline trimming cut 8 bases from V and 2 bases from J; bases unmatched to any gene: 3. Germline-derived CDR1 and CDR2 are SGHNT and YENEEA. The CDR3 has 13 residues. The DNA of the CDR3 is TGTGCCAGCCGGGACAGGAACACAGATACGCAGTATTTT. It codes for CASRDRNTDTQYF.

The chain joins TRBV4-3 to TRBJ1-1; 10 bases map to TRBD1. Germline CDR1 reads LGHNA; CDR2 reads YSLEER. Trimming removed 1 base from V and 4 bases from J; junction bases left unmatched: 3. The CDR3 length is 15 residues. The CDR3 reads CASSQGDRGFTEAFF. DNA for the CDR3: TGCGCCAGCAGCCAAGGGGACAGGGGTTTCACTGAAGCTTTCTTT.

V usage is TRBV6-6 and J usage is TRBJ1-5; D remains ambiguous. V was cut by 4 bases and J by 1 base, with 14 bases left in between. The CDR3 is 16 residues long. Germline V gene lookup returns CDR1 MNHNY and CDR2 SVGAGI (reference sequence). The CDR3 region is CASSWAGGRSNQPQHF. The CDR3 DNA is TGTGCCAGCAGTTGGGCGGGAGGGAGGAGCAATCAGCCCCAGCATTTT.

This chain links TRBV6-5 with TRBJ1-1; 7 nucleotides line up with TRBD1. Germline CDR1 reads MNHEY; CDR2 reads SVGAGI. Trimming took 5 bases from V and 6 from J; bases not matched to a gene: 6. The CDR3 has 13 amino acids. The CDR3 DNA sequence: TGTGCCAGCAGTCTTGTCAGGGGGGCTGAAGCTTTCTTT. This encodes CASSLVRGAEAFF.